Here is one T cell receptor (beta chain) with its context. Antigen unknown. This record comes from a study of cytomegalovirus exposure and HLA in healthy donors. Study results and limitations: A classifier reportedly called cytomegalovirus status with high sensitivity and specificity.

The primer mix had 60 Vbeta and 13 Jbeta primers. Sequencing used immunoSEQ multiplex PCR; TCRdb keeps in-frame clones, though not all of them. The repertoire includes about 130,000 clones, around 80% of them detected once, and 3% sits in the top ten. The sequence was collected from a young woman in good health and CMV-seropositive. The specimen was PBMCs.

The DNA of the CDR3 is TGCGCCAGCAGTGAGCCTAGCGGGGGGGCCAGGGAGCAGTTCTTC. Translating gives CASSEPSGGAREQFF. V and J are TRBV10-2 and TRBJ2-1, with 12 nucleotides matching TRBD2. The CDR3 extends over 15 amino acids. Unmatched junction bases numbered 6, after V lost 2 bases and J lost 10 bases. CDR1 and CDR2 from the germline V gene are WSHSY and SAAADI.